The rows below give T cell receptor beta chains drawn from one sample of a study of cytomegalovirus exposure and HLA in healthy donors. Method: immunoSEQ multiplex PCR; TCRdb's copy keeps in-frame clones and lacks some. This listing includes 50,000 to 55,000 clones. Sample: PBMCs. The receptors were sampled from a woman in her sixties or seventies in good health and CMV-seropositive. Both conserved end residues are part of each CDR3. The D gene is left open where the match is weak.

D,V,J,DNA,CDR3
NA,TRBV18,TRBJ1-1,TGTGCCAGCTCAACGGACAGCCTGAACACTGAAGCTTTCTTT,CASSTDSLNTEAFF
TRBD2,TRBV5-4,TRBJ2-2,TGTGCCAGCAGCCTGGGAGCTAGCGGGGTCGACGGGGAGCTGTTTTTT,CASSLGASGVDGELFF
TRBD1,TRBV2,TRBJ1-6,TGTGCCGGGTTGACAGGGTTAGGCCTACACTTT,CAGLTGLGLHF
TRBD1,TRBV4-3,TRBJ1-1,TGCGCCAGCAGTCTCGGGACAGGGGGCACTGAAGCTTTCTTT,CASSLGTGGTEAFF
NA,TRBV5-4,TRBJ2-2,TGTGCCAGCAGCCGTCCCGGGACTTGGGGCGGGGAGCTGTTTTTT,CASSRPGTWGGELFF
TRBD1,TRBV18,TRBJ1-2,TGTGCCAGCTCACCAGTAGGACAGGGTGAACTTGGCTACACCTTC,CASSPVGQGELGYTF
NA,TRBV5-1,TRBJ1-4,TGCGCCAGCAGCTTGGACGGAGCAACTAATGAAAAACTGTTTTTT,CASSLDGATNEKLFF
TRBD1,TRBV5-1,TRBJ1-1,TGCGCCAGCAGATCAGGACAGGGAAGACAGAAGGACACTGAAGATTTCTTT,CASRSGQGRQKDTEDFF
NA,TRBV2,TRBJ1-5,TGTGCCAGCAGGGGTAGCCTGGAGAGCAATCAGCCCCAGCATTTT,CASRGSLESNQPQHF
TRBD1,TRBV5-6,TRBJ1-2,TGTGCCAGCAGCGGGGACAGGGTAGCGGGTGGCTACACCTTC,CASSGDRVAGGYTF
TRBD1,TRBV6-6,TRBJ1-2,TGTGCCAGCAGTCTCTCGGGACAGCGCTATGGCTACACCTTC,CASSLSGQRYGYTF
TRBD1,TRBV10-1,TRBJ1-5,TGCGCCAGCAGTGAAGGGGGACAGCTCAATCAGCCCCAGCATTTT,CASSEGGQLNQPQHF
TRBD1,TRBV18,TRBJ2-7,TGTGCCAGCTCACATGGGACAGGGGGCGAATACGAGCAGTACTTC,CASSHGTGGEYEQYF
TRBD1,TRBV4-3,TRBJ1-2,TGCGCCAGCAGCCCGTCACAGGGGGCGGGTGGCTACACCTTC,CASSPSQGAGGYTF
NA,TRBV11-2,TRBJ1-1,TGTGCCAGCAGCTTAGAATGGGCACATGAAGCTTTCTTT,CASSLEWAHEAFF
TRBD2,TRBV7-9,TRBJ2-1,TGTGCCAGCAGCTTTAGCGGGGGAACTCTCAATGAGCAGTTCTTC,CASSFSGGTLNEQFF
NA,TRBV18,TRBJ2-7,TGTGCCAGCTCTTTTACCGGGACAAGCTCCTACGAGCAGTACTTC,CASSFTGTSSYEQYF
TRBD2,TRBV5-1,TRBJ2-1,TGCGCCAGCAGCGGGAGCGGGAACTCCTACAATGAGCAGTTCTTC,CASSGSGNSYNEQFF
NA,TRBV7-7,TRBJ2-5,TGTGCTAGCAGCTTAGGGGGATCACGGGGGTGGGCCCAGTACTTC,CASSLGGSRGWAQYF
NA,TRBV5-1,TRBJ1-1,TGCGCCAGCAGCCCCCGCCCCGGGGGCACTGAAGCTTTCTTT,CASSPRPGGTEAFF
NA,TRBV19,TRBJ2-3,TGTGCCAGTATGGGTCTGACAGGTAGCACAGATACGCAGTATTTT,CASMGLTGSTDTQYF
TRBD1,TRBV5-4,TRBJ1-4,TGTGCCAGCAGAAACGACAGGGACAATGAAAAACTGTTTTTT,CASRNDRDNEKLFF
TRBD2,TRBV29-1,TRBJ2-1,TGCAGCGTCTTCCCCAGCGGGGCTAACAATGAGCAGTTCTTC,CSVFPSGANNEQFF
TRBD2,TRBV5-8,TRBJ2-5,TGTGCCAGCAGCCGTAGCGGGGGGGCCGTAAAGACCCAGTACTTC,CASSRSGGAVKTQYF
NA,TRBV10-3,TRBJ1-1,TGTGCCATCTCGGACACTCAAGGGATGAACACTGAAGCTTTCTTT,CAISDTQGMNTEAFF
NA,TRBV5-1,TRBJ2-7,TGCGCCAGCAGAGAGCAGGGGAACGACGAGCAGTACTTC,CASREQGNDEQYF
NA,TRBV10-2,TRBJ2-1,TGCGCCAGCACGGGCGGGGGCCCTTCCTACAATGAGCAGTTCTTC,CASTGGGPSYNEQFF
TRBD1,TRBV7-6,TRBJ1-2,TGTGCCAGCAGCCCCCTTATGTCGGGGACAGAGGAAGCCCTCTATGGCTACACCTTC,CASSPLMSGTEEALYGYTF
TRBD1,TRBV5-1,TRBJ2-2,TGCGCCAGCAGCTTCGGACAGGGCGGTACCGGGGAGCTGTTTTTT,CASSFGQGGTGELFF
NA,TRBV6-5,TRBJ1-1,TGTGCCAGCACCCACGCAGGGTCCGGTGAAGCTTTCTTT,CASTHAGSGEAFF
NA,TRBV6-4,TRBJ2-1,TGTGCCAGCTCAAACGCGGACAGCTCGAATGAGCAGTTCTTC,CASSNADSSNEQFF
NA,TRBV9,TRBJ2-1,TGTGCCAGCAGCGTAGAGCCCACAGGGAGCTCCTACAATGAGCAGTTCTTC,CASSVEPTGSSYNEQFF
TRBD1,TRBV5-1,TRBJ1-6,TGCGCCAGCAGCTTGGATGGACAGGGGAATTCACCCCTCCACTTT,CASSLDGQGNSPLHF
TRBD2,TRBV11-2,TRBJ2-1,TGTGCCAGCAGCTCCTTAGGGACTAGCATCGTCAATGAGCAGTTCTTC,CASSSLGTSIVNEQFF
TRBD1,TRBV25-1,TRBJ1-2,TGTGCCAGCAGCCAGACAGGGGACTATGGCTACACCTTC,CASSQTGDYGYTF
NA,TRBV21-1,TRBJ1-1,TGTGCCAGCAGCAAGGGGACAGGGAAAACTGAAGCTTTCTTT,CASSKGTGKTEAFF
NA,TRBV11-2,TRBJ1-2,TGTGCCAGCAGCCTACTAGGTGCCGCGGGCTACACCTTC,CASSLLGAAGYTF
NA,TRBV27,TRBJ1-6,TGTGCCAGCCGGAGGGATGACTCCTATAATTCACCCCTCCACTTT,CASRRDDSYNSPLHF
NA,TRBV6-5,TRBJ2-4,TGTGCCAGCAGTTACTCTAGTCCGGGAGCGGGAAACATTCAGTACTTC,CASSYSSPGAGNIQYF
NA,TRBV28,TRBJ2-1,TGTGCCAGCACCCCTGGCAGGTCCGACAATGAGCAGTTCTTC,CASTPGRSDNEQFF
TRBD1,TRBV15,TRBJ1-4,TGTGCCACCAGCAGAGATCGACAGGGGGCGCATCTGGGTGAAAAACTGTTTTTT,CATSRDRQGAHLGEKLFF
NA,TRBV9,TRBJ1-6,TGTGCCAGCAGCGTAGCCCCGAGGGTTGGGTATAATTCACCCCTCCACTTT,CASSVAPRVGYNSPLHF
TRBD1,TRBV7-8,TRBJ1-1,TGTGCCAGCAGCTTCACAGGGGGAACTGAAGCTTTCTTT,CASSFTGGTEAFF
NA,TRBV28,TRBJ1-5,TGTGCCAGCAGTTTACCTGGGTCGGGGTTTCAGCCCCAGCATTTT,CASSLPGSGFQPQHF
NA,TRBV6-1,TRBJ1-1,TGTGCCAGCTGGGGGACTGGGAACACTGAAGCTTTCTTT,CASWGTGNTEAFF
TRBD1,TRBV19,TRBJ1-4,TGTGCCAGTAGTATGTTAGGGGGCGATGAAAAACTGTTTTTT,CASSMLGGDEKLFF
TRBD1,TRBV19,TRBJ1-1,TGTGCCAGTAGTCGAACAGGGGAGTCTGAAGCTTTCTTT,CASSRTGESEAFF
TRBD1,TRBV5-1,TRBJ1-1,TGCGCCAGCAGCTTCCCCGACAGGGCGGGGACTGAAGCTTTCTTT,CASSFPDRAGTEAFF
NA,TRBV19,TRBJ2-7,TGTGCCAGTAGTATAGGCCCCGCCGGGGCCTACGAGCAGTACTTC,CASSIGPAGAYEQYF
TRBD1,TRBV29-1,TRBJ2-7,TGCAGCGTTGACCCCGGGACAGGGAATTACGAGCAGTACTTC,CSVDPGTGNYEQYF